Described below is a single T cell receptor (beta chain) sequence and its context. This entry comes from a study of T cell changes during pregnancy in multiple sclerosis. Sequenced by immunoSEQ multiplex PCR; TCRdb stores in-frame clones only, minus some. This repertoire shows tens of thousands of clones, around 90% found once; its top ten account for 0.6% to 0.8%. Germline V gene lookup returns CDR1 SEHNR and CDR2 FQNEAQ (reference sequence). V gave up 1 base and J gave up 8 bases; unmatched junction bases: 7. The CDR3 is 14 amino acids. This chain joins TRBV7-9 and TRBJ1-2, with 7 bases identical to TRBD1. The source material was CD4+ T cells from peripheral blood mononuclear cells, sampled in the first trimester of pregnancy. The sequence derives from a female donor in good health, enrolled as a control in a pregnancy study. The CDR3 DNA follows: TGTGCCAGCAGCTTAGAGGGCCCCAGGGGGGGCTACACCTTC. The encoded protein is CASSLEGPRGGYTF.